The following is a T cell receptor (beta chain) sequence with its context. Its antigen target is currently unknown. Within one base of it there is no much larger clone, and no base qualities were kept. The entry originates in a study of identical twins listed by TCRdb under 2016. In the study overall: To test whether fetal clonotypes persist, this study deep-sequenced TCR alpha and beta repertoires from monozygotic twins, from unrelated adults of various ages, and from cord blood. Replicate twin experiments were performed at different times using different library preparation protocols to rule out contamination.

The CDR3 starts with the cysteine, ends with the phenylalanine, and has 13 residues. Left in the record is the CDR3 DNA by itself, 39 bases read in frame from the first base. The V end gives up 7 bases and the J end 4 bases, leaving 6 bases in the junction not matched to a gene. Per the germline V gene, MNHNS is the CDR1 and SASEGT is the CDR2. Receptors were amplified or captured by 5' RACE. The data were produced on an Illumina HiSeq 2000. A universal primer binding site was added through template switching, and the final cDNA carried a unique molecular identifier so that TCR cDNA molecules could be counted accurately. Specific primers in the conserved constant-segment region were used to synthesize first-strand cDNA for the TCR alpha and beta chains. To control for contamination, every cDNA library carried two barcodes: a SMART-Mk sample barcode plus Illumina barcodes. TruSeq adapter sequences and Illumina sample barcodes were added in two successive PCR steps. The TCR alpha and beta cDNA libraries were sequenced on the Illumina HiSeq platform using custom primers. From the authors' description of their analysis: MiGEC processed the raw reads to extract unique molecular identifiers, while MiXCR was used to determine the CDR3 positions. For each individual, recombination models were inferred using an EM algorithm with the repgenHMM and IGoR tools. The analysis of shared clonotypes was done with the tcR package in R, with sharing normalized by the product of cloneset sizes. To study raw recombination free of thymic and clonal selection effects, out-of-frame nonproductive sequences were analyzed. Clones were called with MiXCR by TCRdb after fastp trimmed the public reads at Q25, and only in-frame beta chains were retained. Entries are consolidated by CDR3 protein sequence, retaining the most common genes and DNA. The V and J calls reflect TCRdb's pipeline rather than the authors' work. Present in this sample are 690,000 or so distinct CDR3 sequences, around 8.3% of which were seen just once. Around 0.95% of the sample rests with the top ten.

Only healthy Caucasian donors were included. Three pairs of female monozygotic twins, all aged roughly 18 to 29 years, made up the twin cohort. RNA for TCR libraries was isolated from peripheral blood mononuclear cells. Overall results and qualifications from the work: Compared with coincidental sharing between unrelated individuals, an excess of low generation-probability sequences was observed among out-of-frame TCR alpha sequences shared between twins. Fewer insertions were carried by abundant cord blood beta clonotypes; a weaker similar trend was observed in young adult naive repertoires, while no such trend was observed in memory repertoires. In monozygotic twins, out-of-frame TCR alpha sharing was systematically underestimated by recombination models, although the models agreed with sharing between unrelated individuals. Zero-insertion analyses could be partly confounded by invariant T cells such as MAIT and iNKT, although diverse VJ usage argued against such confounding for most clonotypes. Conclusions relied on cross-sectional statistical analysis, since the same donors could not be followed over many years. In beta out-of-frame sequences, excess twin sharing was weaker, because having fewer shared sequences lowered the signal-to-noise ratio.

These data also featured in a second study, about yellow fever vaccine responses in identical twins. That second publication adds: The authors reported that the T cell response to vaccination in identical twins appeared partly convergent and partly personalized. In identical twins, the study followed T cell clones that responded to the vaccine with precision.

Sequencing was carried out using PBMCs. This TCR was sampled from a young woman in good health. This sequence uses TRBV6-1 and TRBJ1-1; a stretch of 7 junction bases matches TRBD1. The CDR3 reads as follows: CASKRGQATEAFF. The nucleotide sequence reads TGTGCCAGCAAAAGAGGACAGGCCACTGAAGCTTTCTTT.